The clone carrying this TCR beta chain was seen only once. The sample is drawn from a study of shared clonotypes between healthy human individuals. Study at large: Sampling drew on donors who were a couple of women and three men aged 18 to 49.

Donors were Caucasian adults residing in Nashville, Tennessee, USA. Original handling: ImmunoSEQ junction-only sequences lacked quality scores, so their filtering differed. Repertoires were generated with immunoSEQ multiplex PCR, while TCRdb's copy carries only in-frame clones and drops some. The V and J calls and clone size were taken over from that table, and D and trimming were inferred from the DNA. Of about 480,000 clones listed, 75% to 80% are singletons. V shed 4 bases and J 2 bases; nucleotides not matched to a gene: 6. CDR1 is MNHNS and CDR2 is SASEGT in the germline V gene. CDR3 length equals 15 residues.

The rearrangement links TRBV6-1 to TRBJ2-3; 7 nucleotides line up with TRBD1. The clonotype was recovered from a woman aged 40 to 50 in good health. Some clones in this sample may be carry-over from other donors' samples. Sequenced sample: PBMCs. The CDR3 is CASSGLTGTTDTQYF. The CDR3, as DNA: TGTGCCAGCAGTGGCTTGACAGGGACCACAGATACGCAGTATTTT.